Shown below are 17 T cell receptor beta chains from a single sample sequenced in a study of T-cell memory formation after mild COVID-19. TCRdb reprocessed the 5' RACE reads via MiXCR and lists one record per CDR3 protein. The sample shows over 45,000 distinct CDR3 sequences, 9.3% of them seen only once. Sample: PBMCs or a T cell subset sorted from them (not recorded which). The origin of the receptors is an adult woman who had mild COVID-19 (a few samples of this study predate the infection). Cell type and time point are not known.

The gene calls are TRBV12-5 and TRBJ2-3, with D possibly TRBD2 on 5 matching bases. Germline lookup yields CDR1 LGHNT and CDR2 FRNRAP. CDR3 length: 18 amino acids. The V and J ends lost 2 bases and 1 base respectively, with 19 bases between them. CDR3 in DNA: TGTGCTAGTGGTTTGATATCTCCGGGGAAGATCCGCACAGATACGCAGTATTTT. The encoded protein is CASGLISPGKIRTDTQYF. Full variable domain (outside the CDR3, taken from reference TRBV12-5 and TRBJ2-3): DARVTQTPRHKVTEMGQEVTMRCQPILGHNTVFWYRQTMMQGLELLAYFRNRAPLDDSGMPKDRFSAEMPDATLATLKIQPSEPRDSAVYFCASGLISPGKIRTDTQYFGPGTRLTVL.

This clonotype was observed a few times. For the CDR3, the DNA is TGTGCCAGCTCCCGGACAGGTACCAATGAAAAACTGTTTTTT. It specifies CASSRTGTNEKLFF. The chain recombines TRBV21-1 with TRBJ1-4; TRBD1, the D gene given by the table, was not confirmed from the DNA. TRBV21-1 is a documented pseudogene. This CDR3 is built from 14 residues.

The chain couples TRBV6-5 to TRBJ2-7; D call uncertain. This CDR3 comprises 15 residues. V dropped 0 bases and J dropped 2 bases, with 11 bases sitting between them. CDR1 is MNHEY, CDR2 SVGAGI, per germline. For the CDR3, the DNA is TGTGCCAGCAGTTACTCAGCTTACGGAACCTACGAGCAGTACTTC. Its protein is CASSYSAYGTYEQYF.

This clonotype appeared a few times. The genes are TRBV19 and TRBJ1-5, with a tentative D call TRBD1 (6 bases). The V gene lost 1 base and the J gene lost 5 bases, with 15 bases spanning the gap. Germline lookup yields CDR1 LNHDA and CDR2 SQIVND (reference sequence). This CDR3 region has 16 residues. The CDR3 protein is CASSIGGGAGDQPQHF. The DNA of the CDR3 is TGTGCCAGTAGTATAGGAGGGGGAGCCGGCGATCAGCCCCAGCATTTT.

Ten or more counts support this clonotype. The chain carries TRBV24-1 and TRBJ2-1; possible D gene TRBD1, 6 bases. Germline CDR1 and CDR2: KGHDR and SFDVKD. Deletions cut 3 bases from V and 0 bases from J, with 8 bases between. The CDR3 totals 15 residues. This CDR3 reads CATSDLQGSYNEQFF. The CDR3, as DNA: TGTGCCACCAGTGATCTACAGGGCTCCTACAATGAGCAGTTCTTC.

This clonotype occurred a few times. The chain has TRBV30 and TRBJ1-1; 8 positions agree with TRBD1. The CDR3 is 14 residues long. Looked up from germline, CDR1 is GTSNPN and CDR2 is SVGIG (reference sequence). V trimming: 3 bases; J trimming: 1 base; junction bases outside the gene matches: 4. CDR3 in amino acids: CAWRIQGGNTEAFF. DNA of the CDR3: TGTGCCTGGAGGATACAGGGGGGGAACACTGAAGCTTTCTTT.

This clonotype has a handful of counts. The rearrangement links TRBV7-2 to TRBJ2-5; D remains ambiguous. This CDR3 comprises 12 residues. V gave up 2 bases and J gave up 5 bases, with 6 bases separating them. Germline V gene sequence: CDR1 SGHTA, CDR2 FQGNSA. The CDR3 loop reads CASSLRAETQYF. The CDR3 nucleotides are TGTGCCAGCAGCTTACGGGCGGAGACCCAGTACTTC.

This clonotype was detected a few times. The rearrangement links TRBV27 to TRBJ1-6, with 9 bases lining up with TRBD1. There are 15 residues in the CDR3. Trimming removed 6 bases from V and 9 bases from J; junction bases left unmatched: 9. Germline V gene sequence: CDR1 MNHEY, CDR2 SMNVEV (reference sequence). The CDR3 here is CASRPGTGNGSPLHF. Here the CDR3 DNA reads TGTGCCAGCAGGCCCGGGACAGGGAACGGTTCACCCCTCCACTTT.

Ten or more counts support this clonotype. The chain is built from TRBV5-1 and TRBJ1-1; D not resolved. The CDR3 covers 15 residues. Germline lookup yields CDR1 SGHRS and CDR2 YFSETQ. V lost 3 bases and J lost 0, with 12 bases in between. CDR3 in amino acids: CASSSMAGLNTEAFF. CDR3 DNA sequence: TGCGCCAGCAGCTCAATGGCTGGACTGAACACTGAAGCTTTCTTT.

This clonotype was observed many times. This chain uses TRBV10-3 with TRBJ2-7, with a possible D match to TRBD1 (5 bases). The V and J ends lost 6 bases and 5 bases respectively, with 11 bases between them. This CDR3 comprises 12 residues. CDR1 is ENHRY, CDR2 SYGVKD, per germline. The DNA of the CDR3 is TGTGCCATCAGAGCAGGGATAGACGAGCAGTACTTC. Protein product: CAIRAGIDEQYF.

This clonotype turned up a few times. The CDR3 loop is CAWSGVNSYNSPLHF. CDR3 coding DNA: TGTGCCTGGAGTGGGGTAAACTCCTATAATTCACCCCTCCACTTT. The V call is TRBV30, the J call TRBJ1-6; D gene unclear. This CDR3 has 15 amino acids. Germline values: CDR1 GTSNPN, CDR2 SVGIG (reference sequence). Deletions cut 1 base from V and 0 bases from J, with 7 bases between.

The rearrangement links TRBV24-1 to TRBJ1-4, with D possibly matching TRBD1 (5 bases). Germline-derived CDR1 and CDR2 are KGHDR and SFDVKD. The CDR3 sequence is 16 residues long. Trimming pared 4 bases from V and 3 bases from J, leaving 14 bases between. The CDR3 DNA sequence: TGTGCCACCAGTGAGCCCACAGGAGGGGCTAATGAAAAACTGTTTTTT. Its translation is CATSEPTGGANEKLFF.

V usage is TRBV12-3 or TRBV12-4 and J usage is TRBJ2-1, with D maybe TRBD2 (6 bases). The CDR3 extends over 14 amino acids. V was pared by 0 bases and J by 3 bases, with 6 bases between. CDR3 region: CASSLAGGYNEQFF. Written as DNA, the CDR3 is TGTGCCAGCAGTTTAGCGGGGGGCTACAATGAGCAGTTCTTC.

This clonotype has a handful of counts. The chain combines TRBV5-1 with TRBJ1-1, with a weak D call TRBD1 (5 bases). Trimming shortened V by 4 bases and J by 5 bases, and 15 bases separated the two germline ends. Per the germline V gene, CDR1 is SGHRS and CDR2 is YFSETQ. The CDR3 contains 14 residues. In nucleotides, the CDR3 is TGCGCCAGCAGCCGAGGACACTCTGGGACTGAAGCTTTCTTT. Residues: CASSRGHSGTEAFF.

The chain couples TRBV6-6 to TRBJ1-3; D gene unclear. The CDR3 has 11 amino acids. Trimming removed 8 bases from V and 3 bases from J, with 5 bases in between. CDR1 is MNHNY, CDR2 SVGAGI, per germline (reference sequence). The CDR3 protein is CASRGGNTIYF. Written as DNA, the CDR3 is TGTGCCAGCCGGGGTGGAAACACCATATATTTT.

This sequence joins TRBV7-2 and TRBJ1-1, with a possible D match to TRBD1 (5 bases). V lost 0 bases to trimming and J lost 1 base, with 9 bases between them. CDR3 length: 15 amino acids. Germline V gene lookup returns CDR1 SGHTA and CDR2 FQGNSA. The CDR3 loop reads CASSLAGATNTEAFF. DNA for the CDR3: TGTGCCAGCAGCTTAGCCGGGGCCACGAACACTGAAGCTTTCTTT.

This clonotype turned up a few times. The chain uses TRBV11-2 and TRBJ1-1, with D unclear. The length of the CDR3 is 12 residues. Germline loops: CDR1 SGHAT, CDR2 FQNNGV. The V and J ends lost 0 bases and 10 bases respectively, with 9 bases between them. CDR3 sequence (DNA): TGTGCCAGCAGCTTAGACGGGGTGAGAGCTTTCTTT. It encodes CASSLDGVRAFF. The full variable domain, with the rest looked up from reference TRBV11-2 and TRBJ1-1, is EAGVAQSPRYKIIEKRQSVAFWCNPISGHATLYWYQQILGQGPKLLIQFQNNGVVDDSQLPKDRFSAERLKGVDSTLKIQPAKLEDSAVYLCASSLDGVRAFFGQGTRLTVV.